The clone carrying this T cell receptor beta chain was counted only a few times. No antigen is known for it. TCRdb processed the reads anew with MiXCR; each CDR3 protein has one entry. In the table there are under 75,000 distinct CDR3 sequences, around 20% of which are singletons. V lost 3 bases, J lost 3 bases, and 5 bases stayed unmatched. In germline, CDR1 is MNHNS, CDR2 SASEGT. There are 14 residues in the CDR3. The data were taken from a study of type 1 regulatory T cells. Study-wide findings and caveats: Compared with non-Tr1 cells, Tr1 cells showed a narrower TCR repertoire.

The TCR comes from a human donor in good health. Sequencing used cultured type 1 regulatory T (Tr1) cells, either the whole culture or a sorted fraction (not recorded which). The gene calls are TRBV6-1 and TRBJ2-7; the match to TRBD2 covers 7 bases. CDR3 residues: CASSEIGTIYEQYF. Written as DNA, the CDR3 is TGTGCCAGCAGTGAGATAGGGACTATCTACGAGCAGTACTTC.